This note documents a single T cell receptor beta chain sequence. As yet, its antigen is unknown. Germline V gene data show CDR1 as SGHRS and CDR2 as YFSETQ. This CDR3 is 12 amino acids long. V was clipped by 4 bases and J by 5 bases, with 10 bases between them. The sampling schedule covered blood at baseline, cycle 4 day 1, and cycle 7 day 1. Generated by immunoSEQ multiplex PCR, the TCRdb table keeps only in-frame clones and is missing some. The data contain around 20,000 clones, around two thirds of them singletons. This record belongs to a study of OX40 agonist ivuxolimab in advanced cancers. Notes on the study in general: Blood T cells, both CD4+ and CD8+, expanded clonally by week 6 at 0.1 to 3.0 mg/kg. CD8+ T cells showed, on average, more clonal expansion than CD4+ cells. Some of the nonresponding patients also showed low levels of normalized T-cell clonal expansion.

Sample: CD4+ or CD8+ T cells sorted from blood, taken in a trial of the OX40 agonist ivuxolimab. This receptor was identified in an adult with an advanced solid tumor such as melanoma, head and neck, liver or kidney cancer. The J gene is TRBJ2-7, the V gene TRBV5-1; D unclear. The CDR3 DNA reads TGCGCCAGCAGCACTGGAGAAGACGAGCAGTACTTC. It yields the protein CASSTGEDEQYF.